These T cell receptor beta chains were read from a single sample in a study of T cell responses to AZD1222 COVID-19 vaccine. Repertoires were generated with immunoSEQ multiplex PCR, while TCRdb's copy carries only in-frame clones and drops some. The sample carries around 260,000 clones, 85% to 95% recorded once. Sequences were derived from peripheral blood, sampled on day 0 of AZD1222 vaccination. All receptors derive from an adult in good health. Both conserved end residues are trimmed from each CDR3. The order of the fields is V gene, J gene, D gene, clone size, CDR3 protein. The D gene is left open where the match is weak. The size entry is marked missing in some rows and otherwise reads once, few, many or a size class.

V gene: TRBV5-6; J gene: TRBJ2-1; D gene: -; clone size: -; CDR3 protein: ASSLGAGNEQF
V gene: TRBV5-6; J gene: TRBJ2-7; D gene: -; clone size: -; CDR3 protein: ASSLGRRITYEQY
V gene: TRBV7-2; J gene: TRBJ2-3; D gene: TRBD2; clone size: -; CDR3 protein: ASSFLAGEADTQY
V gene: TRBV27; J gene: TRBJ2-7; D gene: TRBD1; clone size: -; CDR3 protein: ASSLFRGRDEQY
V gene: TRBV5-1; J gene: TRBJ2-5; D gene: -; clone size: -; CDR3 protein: ASSLRGETQY
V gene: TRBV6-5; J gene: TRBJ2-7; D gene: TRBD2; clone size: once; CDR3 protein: ASSYSAGEAQY
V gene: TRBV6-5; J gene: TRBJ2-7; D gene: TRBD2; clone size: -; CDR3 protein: ASSYSGSDYEQY
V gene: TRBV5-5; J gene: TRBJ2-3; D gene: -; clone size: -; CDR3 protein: ASSLLRGDTDTQY
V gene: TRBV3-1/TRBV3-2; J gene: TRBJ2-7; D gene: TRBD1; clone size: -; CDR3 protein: ASSPMIGTGGGEQY
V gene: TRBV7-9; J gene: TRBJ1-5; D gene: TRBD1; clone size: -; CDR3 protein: ASSLFRGRNRQPQH
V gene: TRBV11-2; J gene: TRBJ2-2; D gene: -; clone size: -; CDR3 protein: ASSPDRTGELF
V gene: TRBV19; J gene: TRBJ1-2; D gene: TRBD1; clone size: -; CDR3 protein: ASITGTGQRGGYT
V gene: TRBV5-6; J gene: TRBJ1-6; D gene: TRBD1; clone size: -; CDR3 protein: ASSFLGQGNNSPLH
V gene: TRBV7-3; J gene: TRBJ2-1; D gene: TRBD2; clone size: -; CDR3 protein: ASSRGGSGSYNEQF
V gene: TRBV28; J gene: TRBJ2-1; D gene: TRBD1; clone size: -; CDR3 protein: ASSLTGGTYNEQF
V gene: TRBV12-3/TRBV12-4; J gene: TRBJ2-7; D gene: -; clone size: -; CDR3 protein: ASSSTGFHEQY
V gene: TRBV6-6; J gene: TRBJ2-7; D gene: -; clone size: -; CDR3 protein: ASSPDGNYEQY
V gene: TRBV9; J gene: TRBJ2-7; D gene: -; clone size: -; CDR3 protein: ASSVRRSGSVYEQY
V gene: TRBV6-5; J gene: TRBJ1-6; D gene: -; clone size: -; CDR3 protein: ASSQEISPLH
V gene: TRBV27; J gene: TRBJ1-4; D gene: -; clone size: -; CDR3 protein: ASSLWGSGEKLF
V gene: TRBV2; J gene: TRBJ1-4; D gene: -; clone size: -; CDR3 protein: ASILTGATNEKLF
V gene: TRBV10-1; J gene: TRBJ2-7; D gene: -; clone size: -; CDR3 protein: ASRPMTNEQY
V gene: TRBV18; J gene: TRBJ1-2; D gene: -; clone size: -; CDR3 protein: ASSPGRFYGYT
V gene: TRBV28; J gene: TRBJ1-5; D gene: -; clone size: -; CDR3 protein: ASRGANQPQH
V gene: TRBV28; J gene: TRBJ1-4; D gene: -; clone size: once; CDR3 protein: ASSLWGTPREKLF
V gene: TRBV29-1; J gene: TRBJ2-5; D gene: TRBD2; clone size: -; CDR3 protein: SVETSGGAVGETQY
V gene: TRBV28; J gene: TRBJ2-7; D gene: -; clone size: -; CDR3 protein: ASSSQGRGTYEQY
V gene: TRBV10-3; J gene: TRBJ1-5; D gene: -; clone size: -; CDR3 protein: AISPSGRGNQPQH
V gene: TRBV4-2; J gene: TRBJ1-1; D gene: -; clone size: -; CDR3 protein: ASSQEPLATEAF